The 6 T cell receptor beta chains below all came from one sample that was sequenced in a study of T cell repertoires in cytomegalovirus infection (dated by TCRdb to about 2019). Data came from an Illumina HiSeq 1500. Clones were called with MiXCR by TCRdb after fastp trimmed the public reads at Q25, and only in-frame beta chains were retained. Entries are consolidated by CDR3 protein sequence, retaining the most common genes and DNA. The sample data list 110,000 or so distinct CDR3 sequences, and roughly 30% of these were observed just once. The top ten clonotypes cover around 41% of the sample. No antigen has been identified for these receptors. The intended sense of this specimen's treatment or condition label: in vitro stimulation with specific CMV peptide epitopes to enrich CMV-specific T cells. The specimen comprised CD8+ T cells from cultured PBMCs, sampled from culture after CMV antigen stimulation. Source of these receptors: a human donor in good health (CMV status not recorded). Some clones in this sample may be carry-over from other donors' samples.

The V and J genes are TRBV27 and TRBJ2-7, with TRBD2 identical over 10 bases. The germline V gene has CDR1 MNHEY and CDR2 SMNVEV (reference sequence). J lost 5 bases, V lost 5 bases, and 9 bases had no gene match. This CDR3 region has 15 residues. CDR3 DNA: TGTGCCAGCAGTATCGCCGGGACTAGCGACCACGAGCAGTACTTC. It encodes CASSIAGTSDHEQYF.

J is TRBJ2-5 and V is TRBV7-6, with D possibly called TRBD1 or TRBD2 (5 bases each). CDR3 length equals 22 residues. From germline, CDR1 is SGHVS and CDR2 FNYEAQ. V was pared by 2 bases and J by 9 bases, with 40 bases between. As DNA, the CDR3 is TGTGCCAGCAGCTTATTTTCCCCCCGGGGTACCCCCAGGGAATTTGTCTCGCGGGCCCAGTACTTC. Its protein product is CASSLFSPRGTPREFVSRAQYF.

This clonotype was counted only a few times. The V call is TRBV4-1, the J call TRBJ2-5; D unclear. V lost 4 bases and J 1 base, leaving 13 bases between the germline ends. The CDR3 is made up of 15 amino acids. The germline CDR1 and CDR2 sequences are MGHRA and YSYEKL. CDR3 sequence: CASSRYGPSQETQYF. The CDR3 bases are TGCGCCAGCAGCCGCTATGGACCAAGCCAAGAGACCCAGTACTTC.

The chain recombines TRBV6-1 with TRBJ2-3; 10 nucleotides agree with TRBD1. V lost 5 bases to trimming and J lost 4 bases; unmatched junction nucleotides: 9. Germline CDR1 reads MNHNS; CDR2 reads SASEGT. The CDR3 is made up of 16 amino acids. The CDR3 sequence: CASSPGVTGGSDTQYF. CDR3 nucleotide sequence: TGTGCCAGCAGTCCGGGGGTGACAGGGGGCTCAGATACGCAGTATTTT.

This clonotype was observed at least ten times. The gene calls are TRBV7-2 and TRBJ2-1; 9 bases are a match to TRBD2. The CDR3 has 15 residues. Germline CDR1 SGHTA, CDR2 FQGNSA. V shed 3 bases and J 4 bases; nucleotides not matched to a gene: 4. In nucleotides, the CDR3 is TGTGCCAGCAGCTTCAGCGGGGGGATGTACAATGAGCAGTTCTTC. Its protein product is CASSFSGGMYNEQFF.

This chain links TRBV5-6 with TRBJ2-1, with TRBD2 matching 7 bases. V lost 6 bases, J lost 3 bases, and 9 bases stayed unmatched. Germline lookup yields CDR1 SGHDT and CDR2 YYEEEE. The CDR3 has 15 residues. The CDR3 coding sequence is TGTGCCAGCACCCCGGAGGCGGGGGTCTACAATGAGCAGTTCTTC. The encoded protein is CASTPEAGVYNEQFF.